The 31 T cell receptor beta chains listed next were all sequenced from one sample in a study of T-cell reconstitution after alpha-beta-depleted transplantation in children. Whole-study results and caveats: A year had passed since transplant, and T-cell counts and diversity by then came mostly from newly produced T cells.

Their target antigens are unknown. Molecular barcoding with unique molecular identifiers was used for the TCRbeta library. MiXCR was run by TCRdb on the PCR reads, yielding one entry per CDR3 protein. This table has hundreds of thousands of distinct CDR3 sequences, about 7.3% appearing once. Sequences were derived from peripheral blood, sampled 360 days after TCRalphabeta/CD19-depleted stem cell transplant. All receptors derive from a female patient aged 2-15 years who had a stem cell transplant for Fanconi anemia, so the T cells may come from the graft donor.

The rearrangement uses TRBV7-2 and TRBJ1-3, with a tentative D call TRBD1 (5 bases). Germline CDR1 reads SGHTA; CDR2 reads FQGNSA. The CDR3 covers 16 residues. V lost 7 bases and J lost 2, with 18 bases in between. CDR3 region: CASNDRGERTGNTIYF. As DNA, the CDR3 is TGTGCCAGCAACGACCGGGGGGAAAGGACTGGAAACACCATATATTTT. Full variable domain (missing parts from reference TRBV7-2 and TRBJ1-3): GAGVSQSPSNKVTEKGKDVELRCDPISGHTALYWYRQSLGQGLEFLIYFQGNSAPDKSGLPSDRFSAERTGGSVSTLTIQRTQQEDSAVYLCASNDRGERTGNTIYFGEGSWLTVV.

This clonotype has a handful of counts. V is TRBV15 and J is TRBJ1-5; D remains unclear. Germline assignment: CDR1 LNHNV and CDR2 YYDKDF (reference sequence). Trimming removed 5 bases at V and 4 bases at J, with 15 bases between. CDR3 length equals 15 residues. The CDR3 loop reads CATSPEVQLNQPQHF. The CDR3 coding sequence is TGTGCCACCAGCCCAGAGGTACAGCTAAATCAGCCCCAGCATTTT.

This clonotype occurred a few times. This chain uses TRBV12-3 or TRBV12-4 with TRBJ2-6; D is possibly TRBD1 (5 bases). V lost 5 bases to trimming and J lost 0 bases, with 20 bases between them. CDR3 length: 19 amino acids. CDR3 loop: CASSRPPQGLFSGANVLTF. The CDR3 DNA sequence: TGTGCCAGCAGTCGCCCCCCGCAGGGTCTTTTCTCTGGGGCCAACGTCCTGACTTTC.

This clonotype was counted ten times or more. V gene TRBV20-1 combines with J gene TRBJ2-7; D gene uncertain. CDR3 length: 13 residues. V lost 3 bases, J lost 0 bases, and 9 bases lay in between. Germline V gives CDR1 DFQATT, CDR2 SNEGSKA (reference sequence). The CDR3 nucleotides are TGCAGTGCTAGGACGCAGCCCTCCTACGAGCAGTACTTC. Translated, it gives CSARTQPSYEQYF.

This clonotype has ten or more counts. V and J are TRBV6-1 and TRBJ1-2; TRBD1 agrees at 8 bases. Trimming removed 6 bases from V and 4 bases from J; junction bases left unmatched: 7. The CDR3 extends over 14 amino acids. CDR1 is MNHNS and CDR2 is SASEGT in the germline V gene. The CDR3, as DNA: TGTGCCAGCAGGGAGGACAGGGTATCCTATGGCTACACCTTC. It specifies CASREDRVSYGYTF.

The chain links TRBV7-9 to TRBJ1-2; D is unresolved. Trimming stripped 5 bases from V and 4 bases from J, with 17 bases between. Germline V gene sequence: CDR1 SEHNR, CDR2 FQNEAQ (reference sequence). This CDR3 is built from 15 residues. The chain's CDR3 is CASSPDGSPAYGYTF. The CDR3 DNA is TGTGCCAGCAGCCCGGATGGCTCTCCCGCCTATGGCTACACCTTC.

This clonotype was seen a few times. The V and J genes are TRBV11-2 and TRBJ2-1, with TRBD1 matching over 10 bases. J gave up 3 bases and V 5 bases, and 7 bases lay outside the gene matches. The CDR3 has 16 amino acids. CDR1 and CDR2 from the germline V gene are SGHAT and FQNNGV. The CDR3 spells CASSHDRGRVYNEQFF. The CDR3 DNA is TGTGCCAGCAGCCATGACAGGGGGCGGGTCTACAATGAGCAGTTCTTC.

This clonotype was counted at least ten times. This chain uses TRBV20-1 with TRBJ2-3, with D unresolved. Trimming removed 0 bases from V and 7 bases from J, with 8 bases in between. The CDR3 loop spans 12 amino acids. CDR1 is DFQATT, CDR2 SNEGSKA, per germline (reference sequence). The CDR3 protein is CSARDVSYTQYF. CDR3 nucleotide sequence: TGCAGTGCTAGAGATGTAAGCTATACGCAGTATTTT.

This clonotype was seen more than once but under ten times. The CDR3 DNA is TGTGCCAGCAGCCAAGTACTAGCAGATACGCAGTATTTT. Translated: CASSQVLADTQYF. The chain employs TRBV3-1 and TRBJ2-3; D perhaps matches TRBD2 (5 bases). Between the trimmed V and J ends, which lost 1 base and 4 bases, there was a span of 6 bases. The CDR3 consists of 13 residues. CDR1 is LGHDT and CDR2 is YNNKEL in the germline V gene (reference sequence).

This clonotype was observed at least ten times. The chain recombines TRBV6-2 or TRBV6-3 with TRBJ2-5, with D possibly TRBD1 on 6 matching bases. The germline V gene has CDR1 MNHEY and CDR2 SVGEGT. The CDR3 consists of 12 residues. Trimming took 2 bases from V and 9 from J, leaving 10 bases between them. CDR3 amino acids: CASSYRWGPQYF. The CDR3, as DNA: TGTGCCAGCAGTTACCGATGGGGGCCCCAGTACTTC.

This clonotype has a handful of counts. The chain is built from TRBV27 and TRBJ1-2; no firm D call. The germline gives CDR1 MNHEY, CDR2 SMNVEV (reference sequence). V lost 8 bases and J lost 4, with 20 bases in between. This CDR3 has 15 residues. CDR3 sequence: CASSPERHPAYGYTF. The CDR3 DNA follows: TGTGCCAGCTCCCCTGAGAGGCATCCTGCCTATGGCTACACCTTC.

This clonotype appeared a few times. The chain recombines TRBV15 with TRBJ1-2; 8 positions match TRBD1. This CDR3 has 18 amino acids. CDR1 and CDR2 (germline): LNHNV, YYDKDF (reference sequence). V trimming: 1 base; J trimming: 4 bases; junction bases outside the gene matches: 14. The chain's CDR3 is CATSRGNTDRAFAYGYTF. The CDR3 region has the DNA TGTGCCACCAGCAGAGGAAACACGGACAGGGCTTTCGCCTATGGCTACACCTTC.

The chain has TRBV7-6 and TRBJ2-5, with TRBD2 matching over 8 bases. The CDR3 sequence is 17 residues long. V dropped 1 base and J dropped 4; count of bases not matched to a gene: 11. Looked up from germline, CDR1 is SGHVS and CDR2 is FNYEAQ. Here the CDR3 reads CASSLEFGLSGGETQYF. The CDR3 nucleotides read TGTGCCAGCAGCTTAGAATTCGGCCTCAGCGGGGGAGAGACCCAGTACTTC.

This clonotype was observed many times. The gene calls are TRBV4-2 and TRBJ2-5; 13 bases fit TRBD2. Germline-derived CDR1 and CDR2 are LGHNA and YNFKEQ. The V and J ends lost 1 base and 5 bases, in that order; junction bases with no gene match: 10. The CDR3 sequence is 18 residues long. The CDR3 region is CASSQGLAGGDDSETQYF. CDR3 nucleotide sequence: TGTGCCAGCAGCCAAGGACTAGCGGGGGGCGACGATTCGGAGACCCAGTACTTC.

This clonotype was observed many times. The chain couples TRBV6-5 to TRBJ2-6; D remains unclear. V dropped 0 bases and J dropped 2 bases, with 5 bases sitting between them. The CDR3 runs 15 residues. From germline, CDR1 is MNHEY and CDR2 SVGAGI. Here the CDR3 DNA reads TGTGCCAGCAGTTACTCGTGGACTGGGGCCAACGTCCTGACTTTC. Protein: CASSYSWTGANVLTF.

There are a few counts of this clonotype. The chain has TRBV7-8 and TRBJ1-2; tentative D call: TRBD1 (5 bases). Germline V gene lookup returns CDR1 SGHVS and CDR2 FQNEAQ. The CDR3 totals 15 residues. V was pared by 1 base and J by 0 bases, with 9 bases between. This CDR3 is CASSLVGGTNYGYTF. CDR3 DNA: TGTGCCAGCAGCTTAGTTGGGGGTACTAACTATGGCTACACCTTC.

V usage is TRBV12-5 and J usage is TRBJ2-2; a possible D gene is TRBD1 (6 bases). The germline V and J ends were trimmed by 5 bases and 1 base, with 8 bases remaining between them. Germline-derived CDR1 and CDR2 are LGHNT and FRNRAP. This CDR3 is 14 amino acids long. CDR3 in amino acids: CASGPGQNTGELFF. The CDR3 DNA sequence: TGTGCTAGTGGTCCGGGACAGAACACCGGGGAGCTGTTTTTT. Together with reference TRBV12-5 and TRBJ2-2, the CDR3 gives the full variable domain: DARVTQTPRHKVTEMGQEVTMRCQPILGHNTVFWYRQTMMQGLELLAYFRNRAPLDDSGMPKDRFSAEMPDATLATLKIQPSEPRDSAVYFCASGPGQNTGELFFGEGSRLTVL.

Ten or more counts support this clonotype. The gene calls are TRBV5-1 and TRBJ1-1; 7 bases match TRBD1. From germline, CDR1 is SGHRS and CDR2 YFSETQ. With V trimmed by 3 bases and J by 0 bases, 5 bases remained unmatched. This CDR3 contains 15 residues. CDR3 in DNA: TGCGCCAGCAGCTCTTCGGGACAGATGAACACTGAAGCTTTCTTT. This encodes CASSSSGQMNTEAFF.

This clonotype was seen ten or more times. This chain joins TRBV20-1 and TRBJ2-5; D is uncertain. The CDR3 covers 12 residues. V lost 3 bases, J lost 5 bases, and 10 bases lay in between. The germline V gene has CDR1 DFQATT and CDR2 SNEGSKA (reference sequence). CDR3 in amino acids: CSASESGETQYF. CDR3 bases: TGCAGTGCTAGCGAAAGTGGGGAGACCCAGTACTTC.

This clonotype was seen repeatedly, ten times or more. This chain links TRBV7-2 with TRBJ2-2, with 8 positions matching TRBD1. V lost 5 bases, J lost 4 bases, and 6 bases stayed unmatched. The CDR3 length is 15 residues. CDR1 and CDR2 from the germline V gene are SGHTA and FQGNSA. The CDR3 nucleotides read TGTGCCAGCAGCCTTGGACAGGGTGGCACCGGGGAGCTGTTTTTT. Translating it yields CASSLGQGGTGELFF.

CDR3 nucleotides: TGTGCCTGGAGTGTTGGGGGAGCTAACTATGGCTACACCTTC. Protein product: CAWSVGGANYGYTF. The chain joins TRBV30 to TRBJ1-2, with D possibly TRBD1 on 5 matching bases. Germline-derived CDR1 and CDR2 are GTSNPN and SVGIG (reference sequence). CDR3 size: 14 residues. The V and J ends lost 0 bases and 0 bases respectively, with 8 bases between them.

This clonotype has ten or more counts. This rearrangement joins TRBV20-1 to TRBJ2-1; D gene unclear. In germline, CDR1 is DFQATT, CDR2 SNEGSKA (reference sequence). The length of the CDR3 is 15 residues. Trimming removed 0 bases at V and 1 base at J, with 10 bases between. The CDR3 here is CSARESRMSYNEQFF. As DNA, the CDR3 is TGCAGTGCTAGAGAGTCGCGGATGTCCTACAATGAGCAGTTCTTC.

This chain uses TRBV27 with TRBJ1-1, with 7 bases that match TRBD1. This CDR3 region has 16 residues. V trimming: 4 bases; J trimming: 1 base; junction bases outside the gene matches: 9. From germline, CDR1 is MNHEY and CDR2 SMNVEV (reference sequence). CDR3 sequence reads: CASSSYDRVGNTEAFF. As DNA, the CDR3 is TGTGCCAGCAGTTCCTACGACAGGGTTGGGAACACTGAAGCTTTCTTT.

The chain couples TRBV5-1 to TRBJ1-1, with unresolved D. Germline-derived CDR1 and CDR2 are SGHRS and YFSETQ. CDR3 size: 15 residues. The V gene lost 4 bases and the J gene lost 4 bases, with 17 bases spanning the gap. CDR3 nucleotide sequence: TGCGCCAGCAGCCTAGGGAGTGGGTTTAGCACTGAAGCTTTCTTT. Translating it yields CASSLGSGFSTEAFF.

This clonotype turned up a few times. The J gene is TRBJ1-2, the V gene TRBV7-9, with D unclear. CDR1 SEHNR and CDR2 FQNEAQ come from the germline V gene (reference sequence). Trimming left V 5 bases short and J 2 bases short, with 6 bases between. The CDR3 has 12 residues. The CDR3 loop reads CASSNGNYGYTF. CDR3 DNA sequence: TGTGCCAGCAGCAACGGAAACTATGGCTACACCTTC.

This chain joins TRBV6-1 and TRBJ1-3, with 7 bases identical to TRBD1. The V segment lost 3 bases and the J segment 6 bases; nucleotides outside the gene matches: 2. Germline CDR1 and CDR2: MNHNS and SASEGT. This CDR3 contains 13 residues. CDR3 bases: TGTGCCAGCAGTGAGAGGGGGCTAAACACCATATATTTT. It is translated as CASSERGLNTIYF.

The chain couples TRBV27 to TRBJ2-5; a possible D gene is TRBD2 (7 bases). Between the trimmed V and J ends, which lost 2 bases and 5 bases, there was a span of 12 bases. The CDR3 has 14 residues. CDR1 MNHEY and CDR2 SMNVEV come from the germline V gene (reference sequence). Here the CDR3 DNA reads TGTGCCAGCAGTTTAGCGGGGGCTTGGGAGACCCAGTACTTC. Translated, it gives CASSLAGAWETQYF.

This clonotype was seen a few times. The J gene is TRBJ1-5, the V gene TRBV20-1; D uncertain. This CDR3 region has 14 residues. The V gene's germline CDR1 is DFQATT and CDR2 SNEGSKA (reference sequence). V was pared by 4 bases and J by 0 bases, with 10 bases between. Here the CDR3 DNA reads TGCAGTGCTAAGGTCGGAGGTAGCAATCAGCCCCAGCATTTT. It encodes CSAKVGGSNQPQHF.

This clonotype was seen ten or more times. The chain links TRBV4-1 to TRBJ2-1; 16 positions match TRBD2. There are 18 residues in the CDR3. After removal of 0 bases from V and 3 bases from J, the junction contained 2 bases not matched to a gene. CDR1 is MGHRA, CDR2 YSYEKL, per germline. The CDR3 sequence: CASSQEGTSGGVYNEQFF. In nucleotides, the CDR3 is TGCGCCAGCAGCCAAGAAGGGACTAGCGGGGGGGTCTACAATGAGCAGTTCTTC.

V gene TRBV29-1 combines with J gene TRBJ1-1, with D possibly matching TRBD1 (5 bases). The CDR3 has 11 amino acids. The germline V and J ends were trimmed by 1 base and 6 bases, with 6 bases remaining between them. Germline V gene sequence: CDR1 SQVTM, CDR2 ANQGSEA. Here the CDR3 reads CSVEGGAEAFF. The CDR3 coding sequence is TGCAGCGTTGAAGGGGGCGCTGAAGCTTTCTTT.

V gene TRBV7-3 combines with J gene TRBJ2-2; D tentatively reads TRBD1 or TRBD2 (6 bases each). The germline gives CDR1 SGHTA, CDR2 FQGTGA. V was trimmed by 2 bases and J by 2 bases, leaving 15 bases between them. The CDR3 is 17 amino acids. CDR3 region: CASSLVPGALNTGELFF. The CDR3 DNA is TGTGCCAGCAGCTTAGTCCCGGGGGCCCTAAACACCGGGGAGCTGTTTTTT.